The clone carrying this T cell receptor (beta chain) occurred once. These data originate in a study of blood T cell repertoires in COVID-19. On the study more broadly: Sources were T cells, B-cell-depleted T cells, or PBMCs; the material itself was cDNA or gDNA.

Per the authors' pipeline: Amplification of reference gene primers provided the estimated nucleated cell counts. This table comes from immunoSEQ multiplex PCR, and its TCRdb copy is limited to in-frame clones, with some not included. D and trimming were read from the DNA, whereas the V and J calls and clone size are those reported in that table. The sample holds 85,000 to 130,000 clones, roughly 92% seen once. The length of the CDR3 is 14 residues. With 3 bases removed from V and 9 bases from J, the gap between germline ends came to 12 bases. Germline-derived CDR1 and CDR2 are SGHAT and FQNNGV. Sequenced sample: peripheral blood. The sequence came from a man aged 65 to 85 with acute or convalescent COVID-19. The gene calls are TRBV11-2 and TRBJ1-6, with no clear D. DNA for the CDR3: TGTGCCAGCAGCTTGAAGAGGGAGGGTTCACCCCTCCACTTT. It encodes CASSLKREGSPLHF.